This record covers a single T cell receptor (beta chain). No antigen is known for it. These data are taken from a study of long-term antiretroviral therapy in people with HIV. At survey level, the immunoSEQ assay was run in its v3.0 version. Repertoires were generated with immunoSEQ multiplex PCR, while TCRdb's copy carries only in-frame clones and drops some. The table shows more than 20,000 clones, with around 81% occurring only once. Germline V gene data show CDR1 as SEHNR and CDR2 as FQNEAQ (reference sequence). CDR3 size: 16 residues. V dropped 2 bases and J dropped 1 base, with 12 bases sitting between them. Study-wide points: CDR3 length ranges were narrower in HIV repertoires than in controls.

The source material was unsorted PBMCs, sampled roughly 4 years after starting antiretroviral therapy. This chain joins TRBV7-9 and TRBJ2-1, with D unresolved. The clonotype originates from a man between 18 and 35 years old with HIV. CDR3 coding DNA: TGTGCCAGCAGCTTACCCCCGTGGCAGTCCTACAATGAGCAGTTCTTC. Residues: CASSLPPWQSYNEQFF.